This TCR beta chain was retrieved from a study of CD8 T cells in Susac syndrome (dated by TCRdb to 2018 to 2020). Looking at the study overall: The study used repertoire sequencing to test whether antigen drove CD8+ T cell activation and differentiation in Susac syndrome. CD8+ T cell repertoire clonality was compared between around eleven healthy donors, about 14 Susac syndrome patients and 15 or so multiple sclerosis patients. Overall study outcomes, separate from this receptor: The number of individuals in the TCR sequencing and HLA analysis was recognized as being relatively small.

RNA was extracted with the RNeasy kit and roughly 0.45 to 1 ug was reverse transcribed using random hexamers. The immunoSEQ multiplex PCR assay, which covers 54 Vbeta and 13 Jbeta segments, was used to amplify TCR beta CDR3 regions. Bias from PCR amplification was corrected by using a synthetic template baseline for primer optimization and for computational correction. In the source study's methods: Reads were annotated to V, D and J genes according to IMGT and were analyzed with immunoSEQ Analyzer, with only productive sequences retained. To calculate clonality, Shannon entropy was normalized by log2 of the number of productive unique sequences and then subtracted from one. Public and private clones were assessed among the 100 most prevalent clones of each patient and control. Clones were defined as Susac-specific if absent from the healthy and MS cohorts, from 1052 published viral clones and from other ImmuneACCESS disease sequences. TCRdb handled the public reads itself, with Q25 trimming in fastp and clone calling in MiXCR, and kept productive beta chains. One record per CDR3 amino acid sequence lists the most common genes and DNA. What appears here as the V and J calls and clone size reflects TCRdb's work, not the paper's. The sample profile shows roughly 50,000 distinct CDR3 sequences; roughly 93% of them were found once. Roughly 0.58% of the sample is in the top ten clones.

In regard to this clonotype: The clone's antigen remains unknown. The input lacks base qualities; no much larger clone sits a single base away.

Including the terminal cysteine and phenylalanine, the CDR3 comprises 15 residues. Left in the record is the CDR3 DNA by itself, 45 bases read in frame from the first base. Ends trimmed: V by 4 bases, J by 4 bases; bases unmatched to a gene: 9. CDR1 and CDR2, looked up from the germline V gene (reference sequence), are LGHDT and YNNKEL. Peripheral blood CD8+ and CD4+ T cells from healthy donors, Susac syndrome patients and multiple sclerosis patients were profiled by high-throughput TCR beta sequencing. Healthy donors were included as age- and sex-matched controls. Bulk CD8+ and CD4+ T cells were purified magnetically by negative isolation, whereas CD8+ TEMRA cells were enriched by FACS. Blood was drawn into EDTA tubes, processed within 24 hours, and PBMCs were isolated by density gradient centrifugation. PBMCs destined for TCR sequencing were cryopreserved in liquid nitrogen and later thawed in a 37 °C water bath. A purity of at least 90% was achieved for sorted or isolated CD4+, CD8+ and CD8+ TEMRA cells.

Sequencing used CD8+ T cells from PBMCs. The chain uses TRBV3-1 and TRBJ2-7, with 8 junctional bases fitting TRBD1. This TCR came from a human donor in good health. The CDR3 protein sequence reads: CASSPPSRGLYEQYF. The bases are TGTGCCAGCAGCCCTCCAAGCAGGGGGCTTTACGAGCAGTACTTC.